In this sample, the clone carrying this T cell receptor (beta chain) turned up a few times. Antigen unknown. These data belong to a study of cytomegalovirus exposure and HLA in healthy donors. The data were produced by immunoSEQ multiplex PCR, yet TCRdb's version contains in-frame clones alone and is incomplete. The table has 95,000 to 120,000 clones, approximately 85% seen once. Trimming removed 1 base at V and 4 bases at J, with 11 bases between. There are 15 residues in the CDR3. Germline assignment: CDR1 SNHLY and CDR2 FYNNEI. Whole-study results and caveats: Both high specificity and high sensitivity reportedly marked the classifier's diagnosis of cytomegalovirus status. A few CMV-associated chains proved CMV antigen-specific in vitro.

Sequencing was carried out using PBMCs. V and J are TRBV2 and TRBJ1-5, with D perhaps matching TRBD1 (5 bases). The clonotype was recovered from a young woman in good health and CMV-seronegative. CDR3 coding DNA: TGTGCCAGCAGTGAAGAGGGGTTGAGTAATCAGCCCCAGCATTTT. Translation: CASSEEGLSNQPQHF.